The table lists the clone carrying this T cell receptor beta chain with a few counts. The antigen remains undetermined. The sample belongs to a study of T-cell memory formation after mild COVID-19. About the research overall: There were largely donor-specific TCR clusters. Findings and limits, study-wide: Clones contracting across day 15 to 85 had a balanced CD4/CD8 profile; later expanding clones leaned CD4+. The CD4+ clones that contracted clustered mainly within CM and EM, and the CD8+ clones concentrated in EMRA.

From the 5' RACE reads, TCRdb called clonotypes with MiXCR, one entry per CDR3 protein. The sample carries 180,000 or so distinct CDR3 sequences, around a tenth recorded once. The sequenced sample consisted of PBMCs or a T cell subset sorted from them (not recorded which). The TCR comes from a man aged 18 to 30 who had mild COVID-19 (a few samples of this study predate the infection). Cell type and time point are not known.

The CDR3, as DNA: TGTGCCAGCAGCTTGGGACGGTACTCCTACGAGCAGTACTTC. It is translated as CASSLGRYSYEQYF. The chain joins TRBV5-6 to TRBJ2-7, with D unresolved. There are 14 residues in the CDR3. CDR1 is SGHDT, CDR2 YYEEEE, per germline. Between the trimmed V and J ends, which lost 0 bases and 0 bases, there was a span of 7 bases.